These 11 T cell receptor beta chains were all obtained from the same sample, sequenced in a study of T cell clonality in common variable immunodeficiency. This table comes from immunoSEQ multiplex PCR, and its TCRdb copy is limited to in-frame clones, with some not included. The specimen has more than 30,000 clones, none found just once. The sequenced sample consisted of peripheral blood mononuclear cells. These receptors were collected from a person aged 18 to 75 in good health.

This clone appeared many times. The CDR3 extends 3 residues past the end of the read, so its final part is completed from the germline J gene. The chain combines TRBV30 with TRBJ1-2, with D possibly TRBD1 on 5 matching bases. V was cut by 2 bases and J by 4 bases, with 8 bases left in between. The CDR3 is 12 residues long. The V gene's germline CDR1 is GTSNPN and CDR2 SVGIG (reference sequence). The CDR3 DNA, read in part, is TGTGCCTGGAGTAGACAGAGCTATGGC. It is translated as CAWSRQSYG. The whole CDR3 is CAWSRQSYGYTF.

This clone was counted many times. Compared with germline, one end of the junction differs, possibly owing to a read error. From the germline J gene comes the end of the CDR3, since the read stops 3 residues before it. The chain has TRBV5-1 and TRBJ2-2; TRBD1 matches at 7 bases. The CDR3 runs to 15 residues. Per the germline V gene, CDR1 is SGHRS and CDR2 is YFSETQ. The CDR3 reads CASSRDRTNTEELFF. The sequenced part of the CDR3 DNA is TGCGCCAGCAGCAGGGACAGAACGAACACCGAGGAG.

Comment on this clone: The DNA ends 3 residues before the CDR3 does, and the rest of the CDR3 is filled in from the germline J gene. The rearrangement links TRBV7-3 to TRBJ1-1; a weak D match, TRBD1 (5 bases). Germline values: CDR1 SGHTA, CDR2 FQGTGA. V lost 6 bases and J lost 1, with 12 bases in between. CDR3 length: 14 residues. The CDR3 sequence: CASSVTAGNTEAFF. CDR3 DNA, as far as it was read: TGTGCCAGCAGTGTGACAGCCGGGAACACTGAA.

This clone was observed a handful of times. The CDR3 bases that were read are TGTGCCAGCACAGGGGCGGGAGAGACC. This codes for CASTGAGET. The complete CDR3 reads CASTGAGETQYF. V is TRBV2 and J is TRBJ2-5, with D perhaps matching TRBD1 (6 bases). The sequence runs out 3 residues before the end of the CDR3; the remainder is reconstructed from the germline J gene. The CDR3 has 12 amino acids. V lost 7 bases to trimming and J lost 4 bases, with 10 bases between them. Looked up from germline, CDR1 is SNHLY and CDR2 is FYNNEI.

This clone was detected ten times or more. The read ends 3 residues shy of where the CDR3 ends; the end is completed using the germline J gene. The gene calls are TRBV2 and TRBJ2-1; a possible D gene is TRBD1 (6 bases). The CDR3 consists of 11 residues. V shed 11 bases and J shed 3 bases, with 8 bases lying between them. CDR1 is SNHLY and CDR2 is FYNNEI in the germline V gene. The sequenced CDR3 bases are TGTGCCCACAGGGACTACAATGAG. Its protein product is CAHRDYNE. The entire CDR3 is CAHRDYNEQFF.

This clone was observed at least ten times. From the germline J gene comes the end of the CDR3, since the read stops 3 residues before it. This rearrangement joins TRBV20-1 to TRBJ2-5, with D possibly TRBD1 on 6 matching bases. The CDR3 is 14 residues long. The V end lost 3 bases, the J end lost 5 bases, and 16 bases lay between the germline ends. Germline V gene lookup returns CDR1 DFQATT and CDR2 SNEGSKA (reference sequence). The CDR3: CSASMGRGRETQYF. The DNA read from the CDR3 is TGCAGTGCTAGTATGGGCAGGGGTCGGGAGACC.

The sample holds a few counts of this clone. The sequenced fragment ends 3 residues before the CDR3 boundary, so the rest is inferred from the germline J gene. The V call is TRBV19, the J call TRBJ2-3; 7 nucleotides align to TRBD1. The CDR3 runs 16 residues. The germline CDR1 and CDR2 sequences are LNHDA and SQIVND (reference sequence). The CDR3 protein is CASSITGQYSNQPQYF. The sequenced part of the CDR3 DNA is TGTGCCAGTAGTATAACGGGACAGTATAGCAATCAGCCG.

This clone was observed many times. The sequence runs out 3 residues before the end of the CDR3; the remainder is reconstructed from the germline J gene. The V call is TRBV5-1, the J call TRBJ2-2; perhaps TRBD1 as D (6 bases). The CDR3 consists of 15 residues. CDR1 and CDR2 from the germline V gene are SGHRS and YFSETQ. The sequenced CDR3 bases are TGCGCCAGCAGCTTTGGACAGCTGATGAATGAAAAG. This sequence encodes CASSFGQLMNEK. Given in full, the CDR3 is CASSFGQLMNEKLFF.

On this clone: The read comes to an end 3 residues before the CDR3 does, leaving the germline J gene to fill in the end. The chain links TRBV11-2 to TRBJ1-1; D may be TRBD1 (5 bases). Germline CDR1 SGHAT, CDR2 FQNNGV. V lost 5 bases, J lost 2 bases, and 12 bases lay in between. CDR3 length: 14 residues. The CDR3 spells CASSRAQGNTEAFF. Partial CDR3 DNA: TGTGCCAGCAGCCGTGCCCAGGGAAACACTGAA.

Many counts were recorded for this clone. The read stops 3 residues short of the end of the CDR3; the missing end is completed from the germline J gene. The V call is TRBV5-1, the J call TRBJ1-1; D is perhaps TRBD1 (5 bases). The CDR3 loop spans 14 amino acids. Per the germline V gene, CDR1 is SGHRS and CDR2 is YFSETQ. Trimming stripped 0 bases from V and 5 bases from J, with 11 bases between. The sequenced CDR3 bases are TGCGCCAGCAGCTTGGGGGGGGTTGGAACTGAA. It specifies CASSLGGVGTE. The full CDR3 protein is CASSLGGVGTEAFF.

In this sample, this clone turned up many times. The read ends 3 residues before the CDR3 terminus; that terminus is restored from the germline J gene. This sequence joins TRBV7-9 and TRBJ2-3; 11 bases are a match to TRBD2. Trimming cost V 5 bases and J 2 bases; bases outside gene matches: 3. The V gene's germline CDR1 is SEHNR and CDR2 FQNEAQ (reference sequence). CDR3 size: 15 residues. CDR3 loop: CASSLLAGDTDTQYF. The part of the CDR3 DNA that was read is TGTGCCAGCAGCCTACTAGCGGGAGACACAGATACG.